This T cell receptor (beta chain) was retrieved from a study of vaccination and CD4 T cells after COVID-19 (dated by TCRdb to the early 2020s). Background for the entire study: The convalescent cohort comprised six males and four females, including two Hispanic individuals, seven Caucasians, two Asians and one multiracial person. In roughly 10 COVID-19 convalescent patients and a handful of infection-naive healthy vaccine recipients, the spike-specific CD4+ TCR repertoire before mRNA vaccination was compared with the repertoire after mRNA vaccination. Control cultures received a CEFX viral epitope pool as the positive control, an HIV-1 Nef peptide pool as the negative control, or no peptide. Post-COVID blood samples from convalescent patients were collected a median of around 110 days after diagnosis, with a range of 35 to 161 days. Overlapping spike peptide pools from SARS-CoV-2 and from the common cold coronaviruses HCoV-NL63, HCoV-OC43 and HCoV-229E were used as culture stimuli. Post-vaccine blood samples were obtained a median of approximately 70 days after the second vaccine dose, with a range of roughly 13 to 250 days. Two doses of either the Pfizer-BioNTech BNT162b2 vaccine (n=8) or the Moderna mRNA-1273 vaccine (n=2) were administered to participants.

The V end loses 2 bases and the J end loses 3 bases, and a stretch of 0 bases separates them. Spanning cysteine to phenylalanine, the CDR3 consists of 11 amino acids. The entry retains the CDR3 DNA only, 33 bases that are in frame from base 1. The germline V gene sets CDR1 to SGHAT and CDR2 to FQNNGV. The library was generated by PCR. DNA from cultured CD4+ T cells was subjected to TCR sequencing with the Oncomine TCR Beta short-read assay at the Johns Hopkins FTIC core. Genomic DNA was extracted from the cultured CD4+ T cells with the QIAamp micro DNA kit. Oncomine TCR Beta libraries made from cultured CD4+ T cells were pooled using unique dual indexes and sequenced on an Illumina iSeq 100. As for the original processing: Non-productive sequences were filtered out, and CDR3s that did not start with C, did not end with F or W, or were shorter than 7 amino acids were discarded. The MANAFEST web application was used to identify antigen-specific clonotypes by comparing peptide-stimulated wells against reference wells and other culture wells. For a clone to be called positive, the clone needed an FDR below 0.05, an odds ratio above 5, and a productive frequency above 0.1% in at least two of three replicate wells. Cross-reactive clonotypes were defined as significantly expanded in both SARS-CoV-2 spike wells and at least one common cold coronavirus spike condition. CDR3 homology was assessed with Levenshtein distances (stringdist) and unrooted phylogenetic trees (ape) in R version 3.6.1. TCRdb trimmed the raw reads at Q25, called clones with MiXCR and kept productive beta chains. Entries are consolidated by CDR3 protein sequence, retaining the most common genes and DNA. TCRdb, not the authors, supplied the V and J calls. The sample table records about 12,000 distinct CDR3 sequences; 20% to 25% of these occur just once. About 14% of the sample belongs to the ten largest clones.

What the work shows at the level of the full study, not this receptor alone: In convalescent patients, a median 86.3% of post-vaccine SARS-CoV-2-reactive clones were detected only after vaccination, and vaccine-specific priming was suggested by this finding. The study included relatively few convalescent patients and did not analyze early timepoints after natural infection. Although the median number of SARS-CoV-2-reactive clonotypes went up from 20 to 25 after infection to some 37 after vaccination, the increase was not significant. In convalescent patients, nearly all vaccine-specific clones (304 of 307) were found to be mono-reactive for SARS-CoV-2 spike rather than cross-reactive with common cold coronaviruses.

This clonotype was seen more than once but under ten times. Its antigen has not been determined. No base quality information exists; no much larger clone differs at one position. Interpreted using the paper, the treatment or condition label stands for: roughly 11-day PBMC culture with coronavirus spike peptide pools or control peptides (ViraFEST assay). To expand antigen-specific T cells with peptide pools and then pick out the expanded clonotypes through TCR sequencing, the study relied on the ViraFEST assay. Negative nucleocapsid antibody tests before and after vaccination confirmed that the healthy vaccine recipients had no prior SARS-CoV-2 infection. Approximately 2.1 million PBMCs per well were cultured in IMDM with approximately 5% human AB serum and 9 to 10 IU/ml IL-2, plus 10 ug/ml peptide pools. On days 3 and 7, half of the culture medium was replaced with fresh IL-2-containing medium. CD4+ T cells were isolated after about nine days of culture through negative selection using the EasySep CD4+ T cell isolation kit. Ficoll-Paque Plus gradient centrifugation was used to isolate PBMCs from whole blood, and the isolated PBMCs were then either used fresh or cryopreserved at -140C. Culture conditions were generally each tested in triplicate wells.

This clonotype was sampled from a human donor who received a COVID-19 vaccine. Here the sequenced sample was CD4+ T cells from blood, cultured in vitro, taken before SARS-CoV-2 vaccination. In this chain, TRBV11-2 is recombined with TRBJ2-3, with no D gene named confidently. The DNA reads TGTGCCAGCAGCTTAACAGATACGCAGTATTTT. The translation is CASSLTDTQYF. Reference TRBV11-2 and TRBJ2-3 genes cover what lies past the CDR3, so the full variable domain is EAGVAQSPRYKIIEKRQSVAFWCNPISGHATLYWYQQILGQGPKLLIQFQNNGVVDDSQLPKDRFSAERLKGVDSTLKIQPAKLEDSAVYLCASSLTDTQYFGPGTRLTVL.